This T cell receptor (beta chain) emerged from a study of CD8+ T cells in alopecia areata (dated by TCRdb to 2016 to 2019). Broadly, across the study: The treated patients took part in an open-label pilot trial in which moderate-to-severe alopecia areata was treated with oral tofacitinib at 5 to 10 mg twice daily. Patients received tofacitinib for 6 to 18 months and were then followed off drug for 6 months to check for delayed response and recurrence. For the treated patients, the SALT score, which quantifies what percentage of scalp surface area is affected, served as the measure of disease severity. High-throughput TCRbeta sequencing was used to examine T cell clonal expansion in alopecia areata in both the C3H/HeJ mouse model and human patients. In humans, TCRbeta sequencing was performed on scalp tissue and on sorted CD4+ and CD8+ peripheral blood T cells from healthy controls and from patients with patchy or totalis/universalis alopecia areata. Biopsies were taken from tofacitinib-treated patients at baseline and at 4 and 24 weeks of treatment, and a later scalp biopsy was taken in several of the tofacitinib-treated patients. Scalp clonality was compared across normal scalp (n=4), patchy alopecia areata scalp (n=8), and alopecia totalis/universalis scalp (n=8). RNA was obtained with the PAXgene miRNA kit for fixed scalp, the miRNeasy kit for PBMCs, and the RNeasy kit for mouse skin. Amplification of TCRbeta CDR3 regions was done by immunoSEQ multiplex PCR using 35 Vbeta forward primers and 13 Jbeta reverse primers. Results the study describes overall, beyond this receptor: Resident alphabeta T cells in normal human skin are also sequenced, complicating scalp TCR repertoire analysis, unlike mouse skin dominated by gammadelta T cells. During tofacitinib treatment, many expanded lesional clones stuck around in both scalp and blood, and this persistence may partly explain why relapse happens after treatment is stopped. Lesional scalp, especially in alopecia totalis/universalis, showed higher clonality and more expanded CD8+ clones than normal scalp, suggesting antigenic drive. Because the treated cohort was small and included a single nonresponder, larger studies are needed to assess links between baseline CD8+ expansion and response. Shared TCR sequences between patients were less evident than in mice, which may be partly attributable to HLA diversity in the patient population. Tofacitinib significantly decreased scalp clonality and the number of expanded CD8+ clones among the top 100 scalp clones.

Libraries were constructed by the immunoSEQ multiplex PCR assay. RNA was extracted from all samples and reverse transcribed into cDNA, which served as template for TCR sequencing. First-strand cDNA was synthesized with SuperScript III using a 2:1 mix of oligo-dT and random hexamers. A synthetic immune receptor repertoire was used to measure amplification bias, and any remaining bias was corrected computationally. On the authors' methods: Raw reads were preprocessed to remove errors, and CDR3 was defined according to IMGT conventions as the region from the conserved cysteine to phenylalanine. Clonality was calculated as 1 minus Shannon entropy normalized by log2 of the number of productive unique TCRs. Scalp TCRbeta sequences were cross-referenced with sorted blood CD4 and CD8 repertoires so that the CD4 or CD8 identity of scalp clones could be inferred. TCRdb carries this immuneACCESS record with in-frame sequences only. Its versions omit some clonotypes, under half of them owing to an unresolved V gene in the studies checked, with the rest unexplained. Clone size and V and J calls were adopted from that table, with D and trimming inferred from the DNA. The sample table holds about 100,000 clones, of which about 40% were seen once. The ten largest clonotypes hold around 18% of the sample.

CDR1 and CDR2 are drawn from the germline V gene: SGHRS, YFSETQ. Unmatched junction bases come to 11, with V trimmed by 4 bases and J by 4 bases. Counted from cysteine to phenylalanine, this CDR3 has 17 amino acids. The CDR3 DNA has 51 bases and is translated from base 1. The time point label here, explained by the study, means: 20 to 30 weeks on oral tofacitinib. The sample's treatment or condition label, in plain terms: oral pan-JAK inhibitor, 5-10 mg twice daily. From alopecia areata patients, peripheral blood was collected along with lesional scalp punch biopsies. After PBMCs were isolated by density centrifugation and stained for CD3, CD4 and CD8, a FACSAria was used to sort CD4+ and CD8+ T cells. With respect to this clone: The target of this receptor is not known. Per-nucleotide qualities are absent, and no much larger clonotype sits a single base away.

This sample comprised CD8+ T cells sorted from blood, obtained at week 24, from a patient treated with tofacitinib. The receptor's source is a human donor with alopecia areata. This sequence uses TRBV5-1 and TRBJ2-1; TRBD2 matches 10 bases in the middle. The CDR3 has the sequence CASSPEGLARSYNEQFF. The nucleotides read TGCGCCAGCAGCCCGGAGGGACTAGCGAGATCTTACAATGAGCAGTTCTTC.